This TCR beta chain was sequenced during a study of OX40 agonist ivuxolimab in advanced cancers. Across the study: The patients received ivuxolimab by intravenous route every 2 weeks at 0.01 to 10 mg/kg. Of the participants, more than 35% had some prior anti-PD-1, anti-PD-L1 or anti-CTLA-4 therapy, which was allowed. Partial responses were observed in three patients, of whom one had hepatocellular carcinoma and two had cutaneous melanoma. Study-wide findings and caveats: In general, CD8+ T cells held more expanded clones than CD4+ did, on average.

Clones were read by immunoSEQ multiplex PCR, and TCRdb kept only the in-frame ones, dropping some. The table lists about 70,000 clones, 92% of them singletons, with over 6% in the top ten. V was pared by 2 bases and J by 7 bases, with 12 bases between. This CDR3 is 14 amino acids long. Looked up from germline, CDR1 is SEHNR and CDR2 is FQNEAQ (reference sequence). Remarks on this clone: Its target is unknown.

The V gene is TRBV7-9, the J gene TRBJ1-5, with D possibly matching TRBD1 (6 bases). The starting material was CD4+ or CD8+ T cells sorted from blood, obtained in a trial of the OX40 agonist ivuxolimab. This clonotype was sampled from an adult with an advanced solid tumor such as melanoma, head and neck, liver or kidney cancer. CDR3 DNA: TGTGCCAGCAGCTTAAGGGGGGGGCGGCAGCCCCAGCATTTT. It encodes CASSLRGGRQPQHF.